A selection of T cell receptor beta chains follows, all from one sample in a study of CD8+CD57+ T cells in acquired aplastic anemia. TCRdb passed the reads through MiXCR, listing each CDR3 protein once. The table has under 350,000 distinct CDR3 sequences, 50% to 70% seen once. Sequenced material: sorted CD4+, CD8+, or CD8+CD57+ T cells (not recorded which) from PBMCs. The receptors were gathered from a human donor with severe aplastic anemia or a healthy control (not recorded which). Each CDR3 is given with its conserved first and last residue. The order of the fields is V gene, J gene, D gene, clone size, CDR3 protein, CDR3 DNA. D genes are given only for firm matches. The size field is filled for only some rows; it gives once, few, many or a size class.

v_gene: TRBV7-9
j_gene: TRBJ1-1
d_gene: .
abundance: many
CDR3aa: CASSLSGLSDTEAFF
CDR3nt: TGTGCCAGCAGCTTAAGCGGGTTATCGGACACTGAAGCTTTCTTT

v_gene: TRBV12-3/TRBV12-4
j_gene: TRBJ1-2
d_gene: TRBD1
abundance: few
CDR3aa: CDSTSYRGLYGYTF
CDR3nt: TGTGACAGCACCTCCTACAGGGGGCTTTATGGCTACACCTTC

v_gene: TRBV5-1
j_gene: TRBJ1-5
d_gene: TRBD1
abundance: many
CDR3aa: CASSWTGPNQPQHF
CDR3nt: TGCGCCAGCAGCTGGACAGGACCCAATCAGCCCCAGCATTTT

v_gene: TRBV15
j_gene: TRBJ1-1
d_gene: TRBD1
abundance: .
CDR3aa: CATSRTGQGGPF
CDR3nt: TGTGCCACCAGCAGAACAGGACAGGGGGGTCCGTTC

v_gene: TRBV15
j_gene: TRBJ1-5
d_gene: .
abundance: .
CDR3aa: CATSRDVTGNQPQHF
CDR3nt: TGTGCCACCAGCAGAGATGTCACGGGAAATCAGCCCCAGCATTTT

v_gene: TRBV11-2
j_gene: TRBJ2-3
d_gene: TRBD2
abundance: once
CDR3aa: CASSLIHSGSTDTQYF
CDR3nt: TGTGCCAGCAGCTTAATCCATAGCGGGAGCACAGATACGCAGTATTTT

v_gene: TRBV19
j_gene: TRBJ1-4
d_gene: .
abundance: .
CDR3aa: CASSIGRPPREKLFF
CDR3nt: TGTGCCAGTAGCATCGGACGGCCCCCGCGGGAAAAACTGTTTTTT

v_gene: TRBV20-1
j_gene: TRBJ2-1
d_gene: .
abundance: .
CDR3aa: CSAREGGALYEQFF
CDR3nt: TGCAGTGCTAGAGAGGGGGGGGCCCTTTATGAGCAGTTCTTC

v_gene: TRBV12-3/TRBV12-4
j_gene: TRBJ2-7
d_gene: .
abundance: many
CDR3aa: CASSLAPTDVGYEQYF
CDR3nt: TGTGCCAGCAGTTTAGCCCCGACGGACGTGGGCTACGAGCAGTACTTC

v_gene: TRBV7-8
j_gene: TRBJ1-1
d_gene: .
abundance: .
CDR3aa: CASLPGGAEAFF
CDR3nt: TGTGCCAGCTTACCGGGAGGAGCTGAAGCTTTCTTT

v_gene: TRBV7-2
j_gene: TRBJ2-7
d_gene: TRBD2
abundance: many
CDR3aa: CASSLASLAGDEQYF
CDR3nt: TGTGCCAGCAGCTTAGCTAGTCTAGCGGGGGACGAGCAGTACTTC

v_gene: TRBV6-1
j_gene: TRBJ1-6
d_gene: .
abundance: .
CDR3aa: CASSVWGGLSYNSPLHF
CDR3nt: TGTGCCAGCAGTGTATGGGGGGGCTTATCCTATAATTCACCCCTCCACTTT

v_gene: TRBV9
j_gene: TRBJ2-7
d_gene: .
abundance: .
CDR3aa: CASSVGGDTYEQYF
CDR3nt: TGTGCCAGCAGCGTGGGCGGAGATACCTACGAGCAGTACTTC

v_gene: TRBV29-1
j_gene: TRBJ2-7
d_gene: .
abundance: .
CDR3aa: CSVETTGTYEQYF
CDR3nt: TGCAGCGTTGAAACGACGGGTACCTACGAGCAGTACTTC

v_gene: TRBV6-2/TRBV6-3
j_gene: TRBJ2-2
d_gene: TRBD2
abundance: few
CDR3aa: CASRDLAGAVFAGELFF
CDR3nt: TGTGCCAGCAGGGACCTAGCGGGGGCGGTATTCGCCGGGGAGCTGTTTTTT

v_gene: TRBV5-6
j_gene: TRBJ1-6
d_gene: .
abundance: many
CDR3aa: CASSFTGGPDSPLHF
CDR3nt: TGTGCCAGCAGTTTTACGGGGGGACCTGATTCACCCCTCCACTTT

v_gene: TRBV7-2
j_gene: TRBJ1-5
d_gene: .
abundance: .
CDR3aa: CVSSFTGSNQPQHF
CDR3nt: TGTGTCAGCAGCTTCACAGGGAGCAATCAGCCCCAGCATTTT

v_gene: TRBV11-1
j_gene: TRBJ2-7
d_gene: .
abundance: many
CDR3aa: CASSSRHAYEQYF
CDR3nt: TGTGCCAGCAGCTCCCGACACGCGTACGAGCAGTACTTC

v_gene: TRBV20-1
j_gene: TRBJ2-3
d_gene: TRBD1
abundance: .
CDR3aa: CSARGGTGASTDTQYF
CDR3nt: TGCAGTGCTAGGGGGGGGACAGGGGCTAGCACAGATACGCAGTATTTT

v_gene: TRBV2
j_gene: TRBJ1-1
d_gene: .
abundance: .
CDR3aa: CASRGDGPGAFF
CDR3nt: TGTGCCAGCAGGGGGGACGGCCCAGGAGCTTTCTTT

v_gene: TRBV3-1
j_gene: TRBJ2-7
d_gene: .
abundance: .
CDR3aa: CAGSQVEWEQYF
CDR3nt: TGTGCCGGCAGCCAAGTTGAGTGGGAGCAGTACTTC

v_gene: TRBV10-3
j_gene: TRBJ2-1
d_gene: .
abundance: .
CDR3aa: CAISEGLGAEQFF
CDR3nt: TGTGCCATCAGTGAGGGACTGGGGGCCGAGCAGTTCTTC

v_gene: TRBV18
j_gene: TRBJ2-1
d_gene: .
abundance: many
CDR3aa: CASSPQPPGVNEQFF
CDR3nt: TGTGCCAGCTCACCACAACCTCCGGGCGTGAATGAGCAGTTCTTC

v_gene: TRBV10-3
j_gene: TRBJ1-3
d_gene: TRBD1
abundance: .
CDR3aa: CAIISTGETRNTIYF
CDR3nt: TGTGCCATCATTTCGACAGGGGAGACGCGAAACACCATATATTTT

v_gene: TRBV5-1
j_gene: TRBJ2-5
d_gene: .
abundance: many
CDR3aa: CASSPPQETQYF
CDR3nt: TGCGCCAGCAGCCCACCGCAAGAGACCCAGTACTTC

v_gene: TRBV7-8
j_gene: TRBJ1-2
d_gene: .
abundance: many
CDR3aa: CASSPPGRTNYGYTF
CDR3nt: TGTGCCAGCAGCCCGCCCGGGCGGACTAACTATGGCTACACCTTC

v_gene: TRBV2
j_gene: TRBJ2-7
d_gene: TRBD1
abundance: few
CDR3aa: CASSARQGYEQYF
CDR3nt: TGTGCCAGCAGCGCAAGACAGGGGTACGAGCAGTACTTC

v_gene: TRBV9
j_gene: TRBJ2-7
d_gene: TRBD2
abundance: many
CDR3aa: CASSVAALAGGPSYEQYF
CDR3nt: TGTGCCAGCAGCGTGGCTGCACTAGCGGGGGGCCCCTCCTACGAGCAGTACTTC

v_gene: TRBV7-8
j_gene: TRBJ2-7
d_gene: .
abundance: many
CDR3aa: CASSSGTQSYEQYF
CDR3nt: TGTGCCAGCAGCTCAGGGACGCAGTCCTACGAGCAGTACTTC

v_gene: TRBV2
j_gene: TRBJ2-7
d_gene: TRBD1
abundance: .
CDR3aa: CASRPGTGAHEQYF
CDR3nt: TGTGCCAGCCGTCCCGGGACAGGGGCGCACGAGCAGTACTTC

v_gene: TRBV18
j_gene: TRBJ1-5
d_gene: .
abundance: .
CDR3aa: CASSQGHPNQPQHF
CDR3nt: TGTGCCAGCTCACAGGGACACCCAAATCAGCCCCAGCATTTT

v_gene: TRBV15
j_gene: TRBJ2-2
d_gene: .
abundance: .
CDR3aa: CATSREFGTATGELFF
CDR3nt: TGTGCCACCAGCAGAGAATTCGGCACGGCAACCGGGGAGCTGTTTTTT

v_gene: TRBV30
j_gene: TRBJ1-6
d_gene: .
abundance: many
CDR3aa: CAWSEVSGWLSPLHF
CDR3nt: TGTGCCTGGAGTGAAGTTTCCGGGTGGTTGTCACCCCTCCACTTT

v_gene: TRBV2
j_gene: TRBJ1-4
d_gene: .
abundance: .
CDR3aa: CASSEVGIGEKLFF
CDR3nt: TGTGCCAGCAGTGAGGTGGGAATCGGGGAAAAACTGTTTTTT

v_gene: TRBV7-8
j_gene: TRBJ1-4
d_gene: .
abundance: many
CDR3aa: CASSLAGRESEKLFF
CDR3nt: TGTGCCAGCAGCTTAGCAGGACGGGAGTCGGAAAAACTGTTTTTT

v_gene: TRBV6-6
j_gene: TRBJ2-3
d_gene: .
abundance: .
CDR3aa: CASRGGGAHTQYF
CDR3nt: TGTGCCAGCAGGGGAGGGGGGGCGCATACGCAGTATTTT

v_gene: TRBV5-6
j_gene: TRBJ2-7
d_gene: .
abundance: few
CDR3aa: CASSQVVGEQYF
CDR3nt: TGTGCCAGCAGCCAAGTGGTGGGGGAGCAGTACTTC

v_gene: TRBV10-3
j_gene: TRBJ1-5
d_gene: .
abundance: .
CDR3aa: CAISEFSGGLDQPQHF
CDR3nt: TGTGCCATCAGTGAGTTTTCGGGGGGCCTGGATCAGCCCCAGCATTTT

v_gene: TRBV7-2
j_gene: TRBJ2-7
d_gene: .
abundance: once
CDR3aa: CASSLADTYEQYF
CDR3nt: TGTGCCAGCAGCTTAGCGGATACCTACGAGCAGTACTTC

v_gene: TRBV12-3/TRBV12-4
j_gene: TRBJ1-5
d_gene: .
abundance: .
CDR3aa: CASSLSGVGLQPQHF
CDR3nt: TGTGCCAGCAGTTTATCGGGGGTGGGTTTGCAGCCCCAGCATTTT

v_gene: TRBV7-7
j_gene: TRBJ2-2
d_gene: .
abundance: many
CDR3aa: CASSLALTGELFF
CDR3nt: TGTGCTAGCAGCTTGGCCCTCACCGGGGAGCTGTTTTTT

v_gene: TRBV9
j_gene: TRBJ2-7
d_gene: .
abundance: many
CDR3aa: CASSAAGYEQYF
CDR3nt: TGTGCCAGCAGCGCAGCGGGCTACGAGCAGTACTTC

v_gene: TRBV19
j_gene: TRBJ2-1
d_gene: .
abundance: .
CDR3aa: CASSERTGFTYNEQFF
CDR3nt: TGTGCCAGTAGTGAAAGAACAGGGTTTACCTACAATGAGCAGTTCTTC